This T cell receptor beta chain was identified during a study of regulatory T cells in long-lasting Graves disease. Whole-study findings and limits: Segments TRBV28, TRBJ1-2 and TRBJ2-5 showed preferential usage in persistent disease.

CDR3 regions were amplified by Arm-PCR using iRepertoire HTBI primers to build TCR beta libraries. MiXCR, applied by TCRdb to the multiplex PCR reads, yields one record per CDR3 protein. The data show roughly 420,000 distinct CDR3 sequences, about 17% seen once. The time point was: newly diagnosed GD, antithyroid drugs for less than 3 months. PBMCs were the source of the RNA used for TCR sequencing. This clonotype was recorded many times. Its antigen is still unknown. A much bigger clone sits one base away, suggesting this may be a read error. The CDR3 is 16 amino acids. Germline V gene data show CDR1 as KGHSH and CDR2 as LQKENI. The sample was also linked to a second study, of T cells in Graves' hyperthyroidism and ophthalmopathy. That work states: The diagnostic basis comprised clinical symptoms, serum thyroxine and TRAb, thyroid ultrasound and orbital computed tomography. Using the HTBI primer set, a first-round RT-PCR was run on the TCR CDR3.

The TCR sequence derives from a woman between 18 and 29 years old with Graves disease. The material sequenced was peripheral blood mononuclear cells (PBMCs), taken at new diagnosis, from a patient treated with antithyroid drugs. The chain recombines TRBV18 with TRBJ2-3, with 9 bases fitting TRBD2. CDR3 sequence (DNA): TGTGCCAGCTCACCTACGGGACTAGCCGGGACAGATATGCAGTATTTT. Residues: CASSPTGLAGTDMQYF. Looking up the rest from reference TRBV18 and TRBJ2-3 gives the full variable domain: NAGVMQNPRHLVRRRGQEARLRCSPMKGHSHVYWYRQLPEEGLKFMVYLQKENIIDESGMPKERFSAEFPKEGPSILRIQQVVRGDSAAYFCASSPTGLAGTDMQYFGPGTRLTVL.